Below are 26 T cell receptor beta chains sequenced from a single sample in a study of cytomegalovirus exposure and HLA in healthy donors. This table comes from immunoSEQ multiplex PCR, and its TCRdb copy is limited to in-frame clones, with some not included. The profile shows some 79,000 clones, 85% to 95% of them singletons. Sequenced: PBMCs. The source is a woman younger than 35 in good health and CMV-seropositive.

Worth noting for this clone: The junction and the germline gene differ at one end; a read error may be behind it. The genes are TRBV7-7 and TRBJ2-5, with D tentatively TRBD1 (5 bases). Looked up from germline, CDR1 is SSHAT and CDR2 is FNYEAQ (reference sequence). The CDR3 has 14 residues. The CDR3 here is CASSSRVGQETQYF. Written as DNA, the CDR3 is TGTGCTAGCAGCTCCAGGGTGGGGCAAGAGACCCAGTACTTC.

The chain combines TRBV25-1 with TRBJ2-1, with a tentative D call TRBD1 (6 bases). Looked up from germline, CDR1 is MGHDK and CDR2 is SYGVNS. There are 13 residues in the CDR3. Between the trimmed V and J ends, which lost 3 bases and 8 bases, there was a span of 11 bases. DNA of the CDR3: TGTGCCAGCAGTGACGGGCCAGGGGATGAGCAGTTCTTC. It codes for CASSDGPGDEQFF.

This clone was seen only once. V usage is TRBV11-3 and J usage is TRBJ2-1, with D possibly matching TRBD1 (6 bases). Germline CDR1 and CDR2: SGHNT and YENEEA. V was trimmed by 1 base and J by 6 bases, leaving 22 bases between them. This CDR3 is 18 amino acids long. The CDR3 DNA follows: TGTGCCAGCAGCTTAGGAACGGCCACTTCGGTAGGGGGCAATGAGCAGTTCTTC. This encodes CASSLGTATSVGGNEQFF.

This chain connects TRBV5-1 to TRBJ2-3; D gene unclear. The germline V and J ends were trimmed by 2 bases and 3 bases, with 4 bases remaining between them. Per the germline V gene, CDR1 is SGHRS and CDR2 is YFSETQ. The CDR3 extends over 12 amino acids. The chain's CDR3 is CASSFGTDTQYF. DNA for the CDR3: TGCGCCAGCAGCTTCGGGACAGATACGCAGTATTTT.

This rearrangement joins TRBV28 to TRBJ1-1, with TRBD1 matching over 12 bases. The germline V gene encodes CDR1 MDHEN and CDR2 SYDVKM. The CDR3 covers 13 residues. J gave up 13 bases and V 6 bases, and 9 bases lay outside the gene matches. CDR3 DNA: TGTGCCAGCAGGGAGGGGACAGGGGGCCCTGGTTTCTTT. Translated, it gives CASREGTGGPGFF.

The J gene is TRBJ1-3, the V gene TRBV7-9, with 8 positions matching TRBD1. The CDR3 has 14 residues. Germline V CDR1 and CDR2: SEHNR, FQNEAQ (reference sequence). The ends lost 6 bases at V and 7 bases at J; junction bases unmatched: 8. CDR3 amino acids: CASRQGDRSNTIYF. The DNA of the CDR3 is TGTGCCAGCAGACAGGGGGATCGGAGTAACACCATATATTTT.

Here the CDR3 reads CASSTRQGSHYGYTF. The CDR3 region has the DNA TGTGCCAGCAGTACAAGACAGGGCTCCCACTATGGCTACACCTTC. The rearrangement joins TRBV27 to TRBJ1-2, with 7 bases that match TRBD1. V was pared by 5 bases and J by 3 bases, with 9 bases of the junction left unmatched. Germline V lookup: CDR1 MNHEY, CDR2 SMNVEV (reference sequence). This CDR3 comprises 15 residues.

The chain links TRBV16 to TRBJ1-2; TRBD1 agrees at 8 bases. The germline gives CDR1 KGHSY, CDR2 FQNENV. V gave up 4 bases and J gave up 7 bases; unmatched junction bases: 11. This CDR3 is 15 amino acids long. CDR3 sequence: CASSLRDRPPFGYTF. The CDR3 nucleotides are TGTGCCAGCAGCCTAAGGGACAGGCCGCCTTTTGGCTACACCTTC.

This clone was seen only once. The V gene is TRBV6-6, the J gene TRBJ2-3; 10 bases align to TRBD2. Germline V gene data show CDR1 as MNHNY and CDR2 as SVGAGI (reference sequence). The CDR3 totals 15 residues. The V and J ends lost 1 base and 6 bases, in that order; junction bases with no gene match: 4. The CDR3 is CASSYWSSGSDTQYF. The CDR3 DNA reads TGTGCCAGCAGTTACTGGTCTAGCGGGAGTGATACGCAGTATTTT.

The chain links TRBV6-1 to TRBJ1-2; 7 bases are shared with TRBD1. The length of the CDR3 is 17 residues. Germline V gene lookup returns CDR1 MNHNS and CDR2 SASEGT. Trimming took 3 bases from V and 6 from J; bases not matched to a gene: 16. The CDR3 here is CASSDPVTGQSIDGYTF. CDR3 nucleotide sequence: TGTGCCAGCAGTGACCCAGTGACAGGGCAATCAATAGATGGCTACACCTTC.

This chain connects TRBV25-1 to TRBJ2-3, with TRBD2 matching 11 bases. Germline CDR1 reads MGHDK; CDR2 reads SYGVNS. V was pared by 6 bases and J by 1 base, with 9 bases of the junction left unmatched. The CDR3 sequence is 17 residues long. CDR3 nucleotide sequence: TGTGCCAGCAGCTTCGGGATAGCGGGAGGGCGCACAGATACGCAGTATTTT. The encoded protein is CASSFGIAGGRTDTQYF.

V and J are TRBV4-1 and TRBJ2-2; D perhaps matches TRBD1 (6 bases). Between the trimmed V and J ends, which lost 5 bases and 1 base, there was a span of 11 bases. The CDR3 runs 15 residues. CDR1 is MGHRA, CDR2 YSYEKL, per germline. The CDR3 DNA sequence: TGCGCCAGCAGCAAGGGGGTAGGGAACACCGGGGAGCTGTTTTTT. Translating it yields CASSKGVGNTGELFF.

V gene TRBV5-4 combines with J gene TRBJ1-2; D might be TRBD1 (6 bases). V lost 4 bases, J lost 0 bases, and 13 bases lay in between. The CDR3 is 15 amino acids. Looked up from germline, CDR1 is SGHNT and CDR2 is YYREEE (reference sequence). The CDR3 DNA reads TGTGCCAGCAGCCTCAAGGGGGTGCCTAACTATGGCTACACCTTC. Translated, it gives CASSLKGVPNYGYTF.

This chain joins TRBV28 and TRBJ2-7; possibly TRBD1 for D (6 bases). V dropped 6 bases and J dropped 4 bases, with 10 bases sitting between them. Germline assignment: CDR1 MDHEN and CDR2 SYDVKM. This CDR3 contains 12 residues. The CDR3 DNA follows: TGTGCCAGCAGCTCCGGACAGTACGAGCAGTACTTC. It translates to CASSSGQYEQYF.

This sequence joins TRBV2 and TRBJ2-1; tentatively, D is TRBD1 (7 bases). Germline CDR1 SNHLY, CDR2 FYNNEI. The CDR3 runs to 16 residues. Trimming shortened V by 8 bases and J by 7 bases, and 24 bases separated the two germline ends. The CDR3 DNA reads TGTGCCAGCGGACGGTACAGGGGAGGTATTGTTAATGAGCAGTTCTTC. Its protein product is CASGRYRGGIVNEQFF. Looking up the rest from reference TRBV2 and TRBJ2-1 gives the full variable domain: EPEVTQTPSHQVTQMGQEVILRCVPISNHLYFYWYRQILGQKVEFLVSFYNNEISEKSEIFDDQFSVERPDGSNFTLKIRSTKLEDSAMYFCASGRYRGGIVNEQFFGPGTRLTVL.

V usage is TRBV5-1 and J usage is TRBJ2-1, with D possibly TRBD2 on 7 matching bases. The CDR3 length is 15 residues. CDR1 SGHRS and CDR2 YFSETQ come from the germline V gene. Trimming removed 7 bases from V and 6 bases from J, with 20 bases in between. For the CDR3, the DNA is TGCGCCAGCGGAGTGAGGGGGGGCCGACTCAATGAGCAGTTCTTC. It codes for CASGVRGGRLNEQFF.

DNA of the CDR3: TGTGCTAGTGGGGCAGGGATGAACACTGAAGCTTTCTTT. Translation gives CASGAGMNTEAFF. This chain links TRBV12-5 with TRBJ1-1; D is possibly TRBD1 (5 bases). The germline V gene has CDR1 LGHNT and CDR2 FRNRAP. This CDR3 is built from 13 residues. Trimming stripped 6 bases from V and 0 bases from J, with 8 bases between.

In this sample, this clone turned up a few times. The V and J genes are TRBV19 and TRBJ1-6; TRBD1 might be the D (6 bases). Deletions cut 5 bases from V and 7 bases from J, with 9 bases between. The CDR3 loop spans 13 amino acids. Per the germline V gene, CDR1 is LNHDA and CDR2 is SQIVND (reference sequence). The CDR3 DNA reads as TGTGCCAGTAGTCAGGGGTTGAATTCACCCCTCCACTTT. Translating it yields CASSQGLNSPLHF.

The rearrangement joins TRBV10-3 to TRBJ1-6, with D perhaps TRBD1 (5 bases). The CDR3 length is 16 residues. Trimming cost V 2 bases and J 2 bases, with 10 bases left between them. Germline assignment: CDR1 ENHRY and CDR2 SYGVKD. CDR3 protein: CAISEQGPTYNSPLHF. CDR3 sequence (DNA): TGTGCCATCAGTGAGCAGGGTCCTACCTATAATTCACCCCTCCACTTT.

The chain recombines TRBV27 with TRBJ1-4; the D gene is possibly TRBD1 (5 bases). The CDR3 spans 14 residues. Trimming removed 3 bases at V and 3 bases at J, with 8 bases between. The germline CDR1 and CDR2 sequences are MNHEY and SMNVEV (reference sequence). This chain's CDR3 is CASSLLGANEKLFF. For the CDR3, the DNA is TGTGCCAGCAGTTTGTTAGGGGCTAATGAAAAACTGTTTTTT.

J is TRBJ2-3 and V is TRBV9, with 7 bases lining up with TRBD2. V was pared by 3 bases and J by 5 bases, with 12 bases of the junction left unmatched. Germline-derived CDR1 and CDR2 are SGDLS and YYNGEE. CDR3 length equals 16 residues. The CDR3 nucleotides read TGTGCCAGCAGCGCCTCATTCTGGGACTACGGAGATACGCAGTATTTT. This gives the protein CASSASFWDYGDTQYF.

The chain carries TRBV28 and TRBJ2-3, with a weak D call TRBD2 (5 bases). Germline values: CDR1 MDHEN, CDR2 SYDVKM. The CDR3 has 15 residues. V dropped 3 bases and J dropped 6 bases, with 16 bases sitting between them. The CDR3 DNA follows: TGTGCCAGCAGTTTTACTAGTCTGGGAGTGGATACGCAGTATTTT. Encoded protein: CASSFTSLGVDTQYF.

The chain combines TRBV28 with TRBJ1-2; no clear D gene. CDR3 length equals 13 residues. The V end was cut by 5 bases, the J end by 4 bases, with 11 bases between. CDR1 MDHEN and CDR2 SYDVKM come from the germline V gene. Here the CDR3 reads CASSQSPSYGYTF. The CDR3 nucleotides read TGTGCCAGCAGTCAAAGCCCTAGCTATGGCTACACCTTC.

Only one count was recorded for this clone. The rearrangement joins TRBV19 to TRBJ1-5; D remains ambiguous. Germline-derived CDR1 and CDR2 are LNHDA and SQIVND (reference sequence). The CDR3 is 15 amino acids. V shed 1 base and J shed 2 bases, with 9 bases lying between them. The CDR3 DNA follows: TGTGCCAGTAGTATAGGCAGTGCGGGCAATCAGCCCCAGCATTTT. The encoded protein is CASSIGSAGNQPQHF. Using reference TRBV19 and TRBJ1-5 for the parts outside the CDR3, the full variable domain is DGGITQSPKYLFRKEGQNVTLSCEQNLNHDAMYWYRQDPGQGLRLIYYSQIVNDFQKGDIAEGYSVSREKKESFPLTVTSAQKNPTAFYLCASSIGSAGNQPQHFGDGTRLSIL.

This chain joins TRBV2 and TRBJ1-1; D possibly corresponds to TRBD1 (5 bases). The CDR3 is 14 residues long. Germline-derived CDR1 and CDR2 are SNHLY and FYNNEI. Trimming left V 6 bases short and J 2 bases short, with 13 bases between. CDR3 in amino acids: CASRPTGFNTEAFF. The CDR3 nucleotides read TGTGCCAGCAGGCCCACAGGATTTAACACTGAAGCTTTCTTT. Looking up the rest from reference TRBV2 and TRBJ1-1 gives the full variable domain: EPEVTQTPSHQVTQMGQEVILRCVPISNHLYFYWYRQILGQKVEFLVSFYNNEISEKSEIFDDQFSVERPDGSNFTLKIRSTKLEDSAMYFCASRPTGFNTEAFFGQGTRLTVV.

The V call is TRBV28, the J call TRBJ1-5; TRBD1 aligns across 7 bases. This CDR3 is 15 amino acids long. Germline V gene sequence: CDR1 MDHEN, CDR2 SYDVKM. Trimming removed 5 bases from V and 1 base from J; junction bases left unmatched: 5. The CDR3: CASSAPGQSNQPQHF. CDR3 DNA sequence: TGTGCCAGCAGTGCCCCGGGACAGAGCAATCAGCCCCAGCATTTT. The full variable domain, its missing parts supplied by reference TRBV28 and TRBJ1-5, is DVKVTQSSRYLVKRTGEKVFLECVQDMDHENMFWYRQDPGLGLRLIYFSYDVKMKEKGDIPEGYSVSREKKERFSLILESASTNQTSMYLCASSAPGQSNQPQHFGDGTRLSIL.